This entry lists 2 T cell receptor beta chains sequenced from one sample in a study of shared clonotypes between healthy human individuals. Measured with immunoSEQ multiplex PCR; TCRdb has only the in-frame clones, and not every one. The profile shows about 1.4 million clones, around 97% of them singletons. Sequenced: naive CD4+ T cells sorted from blood. Subset specified: CD45RA+ positively selected. All receptors derive from a man aged 25-40 years in good health.

The chain employs TRBV7-6 and TRBJ2-3, with D possibly matching TRBD1 (5 bases). The length of the CDR3 is 15 residues. From germline, CDR1 is SGHVS and CDR2 FNYEAQ. Trimming took off 1 base at V and 0 bases at J, with 8 bases between the two ends. The CDR3 loop is CASSLEGLSTDTQYF. The CDR3 nucleotides read TGTGCCAGCAGCTTAGAGGGGCTTAGCACAGATACGCAGTATTTT.

This clone is a singleton in its sample. The chain has TRBV7-8 and TRBJ1-4; 7 bases agree with TRBD1. After removal of 5 bases from V and 4 bases from J, the junction contained 10 bases not matched to a gene. CDR1 and CDR2 (germline): SGHVS, FQNEAQ. CDR3 length: 16 residues. The CDR3 protein is CASSDIGTAFNEKLFF. The CDR3 DNA reads as TGTGCCAGCAGCGATATCGGGACAGCATTTAATGAAAAACTGTTTTTT.